The 5 T cell receptor beta chains below all came from one sample that was sequenced in a study of shared clonotypes between healthy human individuals (TCRdb year 2020). The protocol used for the library was the immunoSEQ multiplex PCR assay. The immuneACCESS repertoire file appears here via TCRdb, limited to in-frame rearrangements. These files lack a portion of the clones; in checked studies, under half of the deficit traces to unresolved V genes, and the cause of the others is not known. Here the sample has about 800,000 clones; roughly 96% occur a single time. Under 0.25% of the sample belongs to the ten largest clones. CD8 naive samples were obtained by positive selection for CCR7 among CD45RO-negative cells, yielding a CD45RA+CCR7+ population from which TemRA cells were excluded. The source material was naive CD8+ T cells sorted from blood. The cell subset or site label on this specimen signifies: CD45RA+CCR7+. The receptors here all came from a man aged 25-45 years in good health.

The J gene is TRBJ1-1, the V gene TRBV5-4; D call uncertain. The CDR3 length is 13 residues. V gave up 3 bases and J gave up 1 base, with 7 bases separating them. Germline V gene sequence: CDR1 SGHNT, CDR2 YYREEE (reference sequence). The CDR3 sequence is CASSSGENTEAFF. CDR3 nucleotide sequence: TGTGCCAGCAGCTCCGGAGAGAACACTGAAGCTTTCTTT.

The chain links TRBV28 to TRBJ2-3, with D tentatively TRBD1 (5 bases). V was cut by 8 bases and J by 3 bases, with 18 bases left in between. The CDR3 consists of 15 residues. The germline CDR1 and CDR2 sequences are MDHEN and SYDVKM. The CDR3 nucleotides are TGTGCCAGCCTCCCGTACCAAGGGGTGACAGATACGCAGTATTTT. Residues: CASLPYQGVTDTQYF.

The J gene is TRBJ2-1, the V gene TRBV28, with TRBD2 as a possible D gene (6 bases). CDR3 size: 16 residues. Per germline, CDR1 MDHEN and CDR2 SYDVKM. V was shortened by 6 bases and J by 5 bases, with 20 bases between the two germline ends. The CDR3 DNA follows: TGTGCCAGCAGCCGATCCCTCGTCGGACTACACAATGAGCAGTTCTTC. This encodes CASSRSLVGLHNEQFF. Using reference TRBV28 and TRBJ2-1 for the parts outside the CDR3, the full variable domain is DVKVTQSSRYLVKRTGEKVFLECVQDMDHENMFWYRQDPGLGLRLIYFSYDVKMKEKGDIPEGYSVSREKKERFSLILESASTNQTSMYLCASSRSLVGLHNEQFFGPGTRLTVL.

Note on this clone: The junction does not match germline at one end; this may be a read error. The rearrangement uses TRBV5-3 and TRBJ2-1, with D unresolved. TRBV5-3 is sorted into the ORF group, with uncertain function. The CDR3 runs to 15 residues. CDR3 region: CASSLAPSDSGEQFF. In nucleotides, the CDR3 is TGTGCCAGCAGCTTGGCCCCCTCTGACTCGGGTGAGCAGTTCTTC.

The CDR3 sequence is CASSEPGLALYEQYF. The CDR3, as DNA: TGTGCCAGCAGTGAACCGGGACTAGCACTCTACGAGCAGTACTTC. The V and J genes are TRBV6-1 and TRBJ2-7; 9 nucleotides align to TRBD2. With V trimmed by 2 bases and J by 3 bases, 5 bases remained unmatched. The CDR3 has 15 residues. Germline V CDR1 and CDR2: MNHNS, SASEGT.